This T cell receptor (beta chain) was sequenced for a study of patients and donors after allogeneic stem cell transplantation. This clonotype was found a few times. The V gene's germline CDR1 is LNHDA and CDR2 SQIVND (reference sequence). V lost 6 bases and J 7 bases, leaving 9 bases between the germline ends. The CDR3 totals 12 residues. TCRdb redid the calling of the RT-PCR reads with MiXCR, one entry per CDR3 protein. The data show about a million distinct CDR3 sequences, approximately 19% seen once. V usage is TRBV19 and J usage is TRBJ2-2, with D uncertain. The specimen was blood, either unsorted or a sorted T cell fraction (not recorded which). The sequence derives from a human donor who was either an allogeneic HSCT recipient or a stem cell or donor lymphocyte infusion donor (not recorded which). It is not recorded whose cells these are; they may come from a transplant donor. The CDR3 loop reads CASRLYHGELFF. The CDR3 DNA follows: TGTGCCAGTAGGCTATATCACGGGGAGCTGTTTTTT.